Listed below are T cell receptor beta chains from one sample, sequenced in a study of T cell responses to AZD1222 COVID-19 vaccine. Sequencing was performed with immunoSEQ multiplex PCR; in TCRdb, only in-frame clones are kept and a portion is missing. The sample gives 120,000 or so clones, around nine tenths of which show up once; around 1.5% is in the top ten. The sequencing used peripheral blood, collected on day 0 of AZD1222 vaccination. The origin of the receptors is an adult in good health. The CDR3 runs from the conserved cysteine through the conserved F or W. The D gene is left open where the match is weak. Some rows mark clone size as missing; the rest say once, few, many or name a class of expanded clone.

- TRBD2 TRBJ2-7 TRBV19 TGTGCCAGTAGTATCAAACTAGCGGGTACCTACGAGCAGTACTTC CASSIKLAGTYEQYF
- - TRBJ2-3 TRBV7-8 TGTGCCAGCAGCTTAGCAGGAGTTCTCACAGATACGCAGTATTTT CASSLAGVLTDTQYF
few - TRBJ2-7 TRBV7-8 TGTGCCAGCAGCTTAGGCAGGTTCGCCTACGAGCAGTACTTC CASSLGRFAYEQYF
- TRBD1 TRBJ2-1 TRBV6-5 TGTGCCAGCAGTTCCTCGACAGGGGAGGCTTTTGAGCAGTTCTTC CASSSSTGEAFEQFF
once - TRBJ1-4 TRBV6-5 TGTGCCAGCACTCGGATGTTAGGGGAAAAACTGTTTTTT CASTRMLGEKLFF
- - TRBJ1-1 TRBV25-1 TGTGCCAGCAGAGCGGGCAAAGCTTTCTTT CASRAGKAFF
- TRBD1 TRBJ1-5 TRBV5-4 TGTGCCAGCAGCTTGAGAGGGGGCTATAGCAATCAGCCCCAGCATTTT CASSLRGGYSNQPQHF
- TRBD1 TRBJ1-5 TRBV5-1 TGCGCCAGCAGCTTGACAGGGGATCAGCCCCAGCATTTT CASSLTGDQPQHF
- - TRBJ1-6 TRBV7-6 TGTGCCAGCAGCTCCCGGGACACCGGCTCACCCCTCCACTTT CASSSRDTGSPLHF
- - TRBJ1-3 TRBV7-9 TGTGCCAGCACCAGAACGAGCTCTGGAAACACCATATATTTT CASTRTSSGNTIYF
- - TRBJ2-5 TRBV5-4 TGTGCCAGCAGCTTGGTGGGGGCACAAGAGACCCAGTACTTC CASSLVGAQETQYF
- - TRBJ1-1 TRBV10-3 TGTGCCACCCTGACGGGCGGCGAAGCTTTCTTT CATLTGGEAFF
once - TRBJ2-3 TRBV11-3 TGTGCCAGCAGCTCAGGACTAGGAGGGGGTAGCACAGATACGCAGTATTTT CASSSGLGGGSTDTQYF
- TRBD2 TRBJ2-4 TRBV9 TGTGCCAGCAGCGTAGAAAGCGGGAACCAGGGAAACATTCAGTACTTC CASSVESGNQGNIQYF
- - TRBJ1-1 TRBV10-2 TGCGCCAGCAGTGCTAACAGGAGGGCAGGTGGTAGCACTGAAGCTTTCTTT CASSANRRAGGSTEAFF
- TRBD1 TRBJ1-1 TRBV10-2 TGCGCCAGCAGACACACAGGGGACACTGAAGCTTTCTTT CASRHTGDTEAFF
- TRBD1 TRBJ1-3 TRBV18 TGTGCCAGCTCATTCACCGGGACAGGCTCTGGAAACACCATATATTTT CASSFTGTGSGNTIYF
- - TRBJ2-1 TRBV7-2 TGTGCCAGCAGCTTACGGGGTAGCTCCTACAATGAGCAGTTCTTC CASSLRGSSYNEQFF
- - TRBJ1-2 TRBV4-1 TGCGCCAGCAGCCCCCCACAGGGCATAGGCTATGGCTACACCTTC CASSPPQGIGYGYTF
- - TRBJ1-4 TRBV7-9 TGTGCCACCCGGACCGGACCTAATGAAAAACTGTTTTTT CATRTGPNEKLFF
- - TRBJ2-1 TRBV5-4 TGTGCCAGCAGCTTTGGGGCCCCCAGTCCCAATGAGCAGTTCTTC CASSFGAPSPNEQFF
once - TRBJ1-4 TRBV5-1 TGCGCCAGCAGCTTGGGGCGTCGGTCAACTAATGAAAAACTGTTTTTT CASSLGRRSTNEKLFF
once TRBD1 TRBJ2-7 TRBV2 TGTGCCAGCAGTGCACAGGGGATCAACTACGAGCAGTACTTC CASSAQGINYEQYF
- - TRBJ1-5 TRBV4-3 TGCGCCAGCAGCCAAGATCACCGCCAGCCCCAGCATTTT CASSQDHRQPQHF
- - TRBJ1-1 TRBV7-9 TGTGCCAGCAGCTTAGCGGCGGAAAACACTGAAGCTTTCTTT CASSLAAENTEAFF
few TRBD2 TRBJ2-1 TRBV6-6 TGTGCCAGCAGCTTGACTAGCGGGACCAACGGTGAGCAGTTCTTC CASSLTSGTNGEQFF
- - TRBJ1-1 TRBV5-1 TGCGCCAGCAGCTTGGATGGGGGGAACACTGAAGCTTTCTTT CASSLDGGNTEAFF
- - TRBJ1-1 TRBV5-1 TGCGCCAGCAGCTCCGGGTGGGGTAACACTGAAGCTTTCTTT CASSSGWGNTEAFF
- - TRBJ2-3 TRBV18 TGTGCCAGCTCACCACAAGTAGGTTTTAGCACAGATACGCAGTATTTT CASSPQVGFSTDTQYF
once - TRBJ2-4 TRBV7-9 TGTGCCAGCAGCCCGACGGGGGTTTTAGCCAAAAACATTCAGTACTTC CASSPTGVLAKNIQYF
- - TRBJ1-3 TRBV28 TGTGCCAGCAGTTTGGTAACCCAGGGAGCTGGAAACACCATATATTTT CASSLVTQGAGNTIYF
- - TRBJ1-2 TRBV5-6 TGTGCCAGCAGCTTGGTCTGGGATGAGAACTATGGCTACACCTTC CASSLVWDENYGYTF
- - TRBJ1-4 TRBV9 TGTGCCAGCAGCGTCGGGACGGATGAAAAACTGTTTTTT CASSVGTDEKLFF
once - TRBJ2-2 TRBV3-1/TRBV3-2 TGTGCCAGCAGCCAAATCGGACCGAACACCGGGGAGCTGTTTTTT CASSQIGPNTGELFF
- - TRBJ2-7 TRBV2 TGTTTGGTCAGGGGTCGGCACGAGCAGTACTTC CLVRGRHEQYF
- - TRBJ2-1 TRBV6-2/TRBV6-3 TGTGCCAGCAGCCCCGACTATCTCCGCTGGGGACACAATGAGCAGTTCTTC CASSPDYLRWGHNEQFF
- TRBD1 TRBJ1-2 TRBV20-1 TGCAGTGCTAGTGAGGGACAGCGATTGGGGTATGGCTACACCTTC CSASEGQRLGYGYTF
once TRBD1 TRBJ1-1 TRBV20-1 TGCAGTGCTAGTTCTCCGGGACAGGAAAGCAGTGAAGCTTTCTTT CSASSPGQESSEAFF
- - TRBJ1-1 TRBV29-1 TGCAGCGTTGACAGAGATGTTGGGGCCACTGAAGCTTTCTTT CSVDRDVGATEAFF
- TRBD2 TRBJ2-5 TRBV28 TGTGCCAGCAGTGGAACACCGGGGGGGCTCCAAGAGACCCAGTACTTC CASSGTPGGLQETQYF
- - TRBJ2-1 TRBV18 TGTGCCAGCTCACCAGGAGACTACAATGAGCAGTTCTTC CASSPGDYNEQFF
- - TRBJ1-1 TRBV6-5 TGTGCCAGTAGTACCCTTGGGGGCTGGGATGAAGCTTTCTTT CASSTLGGWDEAFF
- - TRBJ1-6 TRBV2 TGTGCCAGCAGTGAAGCGTCGGGTTCACCCCTCCACTTT CASSEASGSPLHF
- - TRBJ2-1 TRBV2 TGTGCCAGCAGTGGGGAACTATACAATGAGCAGTTCTTC CASSGELYNEQFF
- - TRBJ1-2 TRBV10-3 TGTGCCATCAGTGCAGCAGGAAACTATGGCTACACCTTC CAISAAGNYGYTF
- - TRBJ1-2 TRBV10-3 TGTGCCATCGGAATCGTCGTTCGGGAGTTGCCTAACTATGGCTACACCTTC CAIGIVVRELPNYGYTF
- TRBD2 TRBJ2-1 TRBV11-2 TGTGCCAGCAGCTTAGAGACTAGCGAGAGGGATGAGCAGTTCTTC CASSLETSERDEQFF
- - TRBJ1-2 TRBV5-1 TGCGCCAGCAGCTTGGTTTTGGACCAGAACTATGGCTACACCTTC CASSLVLDQNYGYTF
once - TRBJ1-2 TRBV3-1/TRBV3-2 TGTGCCAGCAGCCCGATGGTCCGGACAGAAAATGGCTACACCTTC CASSPMVRTENGYTF
- TRBD1 TRBJ2-1 TRBV18 TGTGCCAGCTCCCCGGGGACAGGGGAATACAATGAGCAGTTCTTC CASSPGTGEYNEQFF
- TRBD1 TRBJ1-6 TRBV4-2 TGTGCCAGCAGCAAAGAGGGGGGACAGGGCTATAATTCACCCCTCCACTTT CASSKEGGQGYNSPLHF
- - TRBJ2-7 TRBV5-1 TGCGCCAGCAGCGAACAGGGATTCGACGAGCAGTACTTC CASSEQGFDEQYF
- - TRBJ2-1 TRBV5-1 TGCGCCAGCAGCAAGGGAGCTGGGGATGAGCAGTTCTTC CASSKGAGDEQFF
- TRBD1 TRBJ2-2 TRBV30 TGTGCCTGGAGTTCGGGACAGCACACCGGGGAGCTGTTTTTT CAWSSGQHTGELFF
- TRBD1 TRBJ2-1 TRBV7-2 TGTGCCAGCAGCCCCAAGACAGGGACTGAGCAGTTCTTC CASSPKTGTEQFF
- TRBD1 TRBJ2-3 TRBV6-5 TGTGCCAGCAGTTACGCCGGACAGGGGACAGATACGCAGTATTTT CASSYAGQGTDTQYF
- - TRBJ1-2 TRBV5-1 TGCGCCAGCAGCTTGGAAAGGGTTGACTATGGCTACACCTTC CASSLERVDYGYTF
- - TRBJ2-3 TRBV5-1 TGCGCCAGCAGCTTTAGCACAGATACGCAGTATTTT CASSFSTDTQYF
- - TRBJ2-1 TRBV7-3 TGTGCCAGCAGCCCTAGGGGCGGACGCTACAATGAGCAGTTCTTC CASSPRGGRYNEQFF
- TRBD2 TRBJ2-3 TRBV7-9 TGTGCCAGCAGCCCGGGACTAAGCACAGATACGCAGTATTTT CASSPGLSTDTQYF